The sequence of this T cell receptor beta chain was determined in a study of cytomegalovirus exposure and HLA in healthy donors. General observations from the study: Rarity characterized most TCR sequences, yet some public TCRs appeared in many donors. There were 150 or so TCR beta chains listed as cytomegalovirus-associated.

The donors were part of the validation cohort of 95 to 150 subjects. That cohort was separate from the first cohort, which comprised about 670 subjects. Produced via immunoSEQ multiplex PCR; TCRdb's table is partial and in-frame only. This sample has 76,000 or so clones; 94% occur once, and the top ten carry approximately 3.4%. This clone was observed once. Its antigen is as yet unknown. The germline CDR1 and CDR2 sequences are LNHNV and YYDKDF (reference sequence). The CDR3 runs to 16 residues. V was trimmed by 0 bases and J by 3 bases, leaving 12 bases between them. The sequencing sample was made of PBMCs. The gene calls are TRBV15 and TRBJ1-5; possibly TRBD1 for D (5 bases). The sequence was collected from a young woman in good health and CMV-seropositive. The CDR3 region has the DNA TGTGCCACCAGCAGAGATCGTAGGACACTCAATCAGCCCCAGCATTTT. It translates to CATSRDRRTLNQPQHF.